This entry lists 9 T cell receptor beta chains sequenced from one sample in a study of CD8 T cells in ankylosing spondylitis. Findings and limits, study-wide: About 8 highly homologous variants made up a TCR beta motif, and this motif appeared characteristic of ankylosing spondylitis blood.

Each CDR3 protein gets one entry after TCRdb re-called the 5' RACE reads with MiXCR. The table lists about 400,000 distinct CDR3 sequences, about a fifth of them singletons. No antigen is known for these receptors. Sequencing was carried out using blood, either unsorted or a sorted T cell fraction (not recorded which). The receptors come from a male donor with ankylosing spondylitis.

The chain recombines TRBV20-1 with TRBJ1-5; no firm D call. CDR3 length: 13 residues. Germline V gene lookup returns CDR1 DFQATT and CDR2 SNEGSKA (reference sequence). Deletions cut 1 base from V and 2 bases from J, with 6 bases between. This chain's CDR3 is CSARVPGNQPQHF. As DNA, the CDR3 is TGCAGTGCTAGAGTCCCGGGCAATCAGCCCCAGCATTTT.

The CDR3 DNA reads TGTGCCAGCAGTGACCGGGACAAGGTCAATGAGCAGTTCTTC. Protein sequence: CASSDRDKVNEQFF. The chain joins TRBV6-1 to TRBJ2-1, with a weak D call TRBD1 (6 bases). Trimming cost V 3 bases and J 6 bases, with 12 bases left between them. CDR3 size: 14 residues. Looked up from germline, CDR1 is MNHNS and CDR2 is SASEGT.

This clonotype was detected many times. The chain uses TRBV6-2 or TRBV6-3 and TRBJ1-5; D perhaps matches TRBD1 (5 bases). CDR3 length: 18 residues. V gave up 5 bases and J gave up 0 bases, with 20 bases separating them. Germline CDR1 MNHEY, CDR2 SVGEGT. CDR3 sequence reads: CASSKGATPFDSNQPQHF. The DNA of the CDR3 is TGTGCCAGCAGTAAAGGGGCCACACCCTTCGATAGCAATCAGCCCCAGCATTTT.

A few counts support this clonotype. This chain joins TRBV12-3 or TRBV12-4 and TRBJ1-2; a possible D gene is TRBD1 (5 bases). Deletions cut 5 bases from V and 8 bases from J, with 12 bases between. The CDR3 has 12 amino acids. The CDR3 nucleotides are TGTGCCAGCAGTCAGGGTGAGAGGGGCTACACCTTC. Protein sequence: CASSQGERGYTF.

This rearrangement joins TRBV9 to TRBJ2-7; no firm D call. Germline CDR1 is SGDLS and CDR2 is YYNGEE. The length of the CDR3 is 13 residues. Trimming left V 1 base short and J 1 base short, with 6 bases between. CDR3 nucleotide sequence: TGTGCCAGCAGCGTAACTGATTCCTACGAGCAGTACTTC. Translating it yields CASSVTDSYEQYF.

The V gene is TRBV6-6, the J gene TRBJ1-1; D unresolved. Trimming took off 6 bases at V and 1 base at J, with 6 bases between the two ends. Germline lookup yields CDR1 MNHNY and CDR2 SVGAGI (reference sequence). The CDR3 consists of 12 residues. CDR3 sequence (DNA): TGTGCCAGCAGCGACTGGAACACTGAAGCTTTCTTT. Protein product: CASSDWNTEAFF.

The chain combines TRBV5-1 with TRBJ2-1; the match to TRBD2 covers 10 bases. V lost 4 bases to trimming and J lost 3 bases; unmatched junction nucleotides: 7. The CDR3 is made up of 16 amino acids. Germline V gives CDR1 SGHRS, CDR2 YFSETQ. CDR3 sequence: CASSLSAGGLYNEQFF. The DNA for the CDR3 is TGCGCCAGCAGCCTATCAGCGGGAGGGCTCTACAATGAGCAGTTCTTC.

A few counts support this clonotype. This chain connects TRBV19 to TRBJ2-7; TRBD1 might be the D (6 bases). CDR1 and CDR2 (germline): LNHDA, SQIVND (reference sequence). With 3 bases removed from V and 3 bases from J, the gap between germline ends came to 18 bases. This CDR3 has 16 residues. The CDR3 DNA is TGTGCCAGTAGTATTCAAGCAGGGGTTTTGAGCTACGAGCAGTACTTC. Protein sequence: CASSIQAGVLSYEQYF.

The CDR3 DNA reads TGTGCCAGCAGCCCTGACAGGATCGGAGTAGCCCAGGGGGATACGCAGTATTTT. Translation gives CASSPDRIGVAQGDTQYF. The chain uses TRBV12-3 or TRBV12-4 and TRBJ2-3; tentatively, D is TRBD1 (6 bases). The CDR3 covers 18 residues. The V end lost 6 bases, the J end lost 6 bases, and 28 bases lay between the germline ends.